This T cell receptor beta chain originates from a study of blood T cells in healthy people across ages. Then a second PCR, running roughly 7 to 11 cycles, was carried out with a sample-barcoded 5' primer and a J-beta primer mix. From the 5' RACE reads, TCRdb called clonotypes with MiXCR, one entry per CDR3 protein. The sample shows just over 1 million distinct CDR3 sequences, less than 50% of them seen only once. Germline assignment: CDR1 MDHEN and CDR2 SYDVKM. CDR3 length: 16 residues. V dropped 7 bases and J dropped 4; count of bases not matched to a gene: 13. Isolation per sample recovered at least 7 million PBMCs. Total RNA extracted from each sample amounted to at least 6 micrograms.

V usage is TRBV28 and J usage is TRBJ2-5, with 9 bases matching TRBD1. This receptor was obtained from a woman in her sixties in good health. The source material was blood. This CDR3 reads CASTPGQGPLGETQYF. The CDR3 DNA sequence: TGTGCCAGCACCCCGGGACAGGGCCCCCTAGGAGAGACCCAGTACTTC.